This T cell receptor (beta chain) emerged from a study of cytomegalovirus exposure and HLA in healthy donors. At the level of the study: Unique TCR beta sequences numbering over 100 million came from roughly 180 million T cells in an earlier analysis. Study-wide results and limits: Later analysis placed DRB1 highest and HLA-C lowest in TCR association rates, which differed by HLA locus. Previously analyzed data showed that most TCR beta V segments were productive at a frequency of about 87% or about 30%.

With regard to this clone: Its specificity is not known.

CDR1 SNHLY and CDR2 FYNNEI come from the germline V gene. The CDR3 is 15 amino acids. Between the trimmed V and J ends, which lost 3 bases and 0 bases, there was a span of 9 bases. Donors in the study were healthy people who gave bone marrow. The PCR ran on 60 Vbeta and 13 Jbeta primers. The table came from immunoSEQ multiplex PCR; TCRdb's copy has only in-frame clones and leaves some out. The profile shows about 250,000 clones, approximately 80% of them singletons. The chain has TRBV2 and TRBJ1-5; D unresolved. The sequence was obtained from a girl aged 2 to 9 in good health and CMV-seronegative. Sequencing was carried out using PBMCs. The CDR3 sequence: CASSDSVYSNQPQHF. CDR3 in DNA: TGTGCCAGCAGTGACTCGGTTTATAGCAATCAGCCCCAGCATTTT.